What follows are 15 T cell receptor beta chains derived from one specimen sequenced in a study of blood T cell repertoires in COVID-19. Method: immunoSEQ multiplex PCR; TCRdb's copy keeps in-frame clones and lacks some. The data contain about 150,000 clones, around 90% of them singletons. The specimen sequenced was peripheral blood. Source of these receptors: a human donor in a cohort sampled during active COVID-19.

J is TRBJ2-5 and V is TRBV27; TRBD1 aligns across 9 bases. Germline V gene lookup returns CDR1 MNHEY and CDR2 SMNVEV (reference sequence). The CDR3 consists of 15 residues. Trimming cost V 6 bases and J 5 bases; bases outside gene matches: 10. DNA for the CDR3: TGTGCCAGCAGACCGGACAGGGGAATTTGGGAGACCCAGTACTTC. It specifies CASRPDRGIWETQYF.

This clone was detected only a few times. V usage is TRBV5-8 and J usage is TRBJ1-1; 9 bases match TRBD1. The CDR3 sequence is 15 residues long. Looked up from germline, CDR1 is SGHTS and CDR2 is YDEGEE. Unmatched junction bases numbered 1, after V lost 0 bases and J lost 1 base. This CDR3 is CASSLGTGANTEAFF. The CDR3 DNA reads as TGTGCCAGCAGCTTGGGGACAGGGGCGAACACTGAAGCTTTCTTT.

The V call is TRBV11-3, the J call TRBJ2-1, with 8 bases identical to TRBD2. CDR1 is SGHNT, CDR2 YENEEA, per germline. This CDR3 contains 15 residues. V trimming: 7 bases; J trimming: 4 bases; junction bases outside the gene matches: 9. Here the CDR3 reads CASTRRLAGYNEQFF. The CDR3 DNA is TGTGCCAGCACCAGAAGGCTAGCGGGTTACAATGAGCAGTTCTTC.

This chain joins TRBV20-1 and TRBJ2-3; 7 bases are shared with TRBD2. V lost 3 bases and J lost 0; bases outside the gene matches: 9. Germline loops: CDR1 DFQATT, CDR2 SNEGSKA (reference sequence). CDR3 length: 16 amino acids. The CDR3 DNA reads as TGCAGTGCTAGTGAACGGCTAGCGGCAAGCACAGATACGCAGTATTTT. This sequence encodes CSASERLAASTDTQYF.

The chain combines TRBV7-6 with TRBJ2-2, with 11 positions matching TRBD2. Trimming cost V 5 bases and J 5 bases; bases outside gene matches: 7. Germline values: CDR1 SGHVS, CDR2 FNYEAQ. This CDR3 comprises 16 residues. The CDR3 loop is CASSRGTSGGTGELFF. CDR3 bases: TGTGCCAGCAGCAGGGGAACTAGCGGGGGTACCGGGGAGCTGTTTTTT. Combining the CDR3 with reference TRBV7-6 and TRBJ2-2 gives the whole variable domain GAGVSQSPRYKVTKRGQDVALRCDPISGHVSLYWYRQALGQGPEFLTYFNYEAQQDKSGLPNDRFSAERPEGSISTLTIQRTEQRDSAMYRCASSRGTSGGTGELFFGEGSRLTVL.

This chain connects TRBV5-6 to TRBJ2-2, with 9 positions matching TRBD2. Germline loops: CDR1 SGHDT, CDR2 YYEEEE. This CDR3 contains 16 residues. Trimming took 0 bases from V and 5 from J; bases not matched to a gene: 5. The CDR3: CASSLEGGLATGELFF. CDR3 nucleotides: TGTGCCAGCAGCTTGGAAGGGGGACTAGCAACCGGGGAGCTGTTTTTT.

This clone has just one count. As DNA, the CDR3 is TGTGCCAGCAGTAGGGGATTGGGCTACACCTTC. Its protein is CASSRGLGYTF. V usage is TRBV2 and J usage is TRBJ1-2, with D perhaps TRBD1 (5 bases). V lost 5 bases, J lost 8 bases, and 9 bases lay in between. This CDR3 spans 11 amino acids. The V gene's germline CDR1 is SNHLY and CDR2 FYNNEI.

This clone was seen a handful of times. The chain is built from TRBV5-4 and TRBJ1-1, with 10 nucleotides matching TRBD1. Germline CDR1 reads SGHNT; CDR2 reads YYREEE (reference sequence). V gave up 4 bases and J gave up 1 base; unmatched junction bases: 4. There are 15 residues in the CDR3. The CDR3 spells CASSRDRGPNTEAFF. In DNA, the CDR3 is TGTGCCAGCAGCCGCGACAGGGGGCCGAACACTGAAGCTTTCTTT.

The V call is TRBV3-1 (or the pseudogene TRBV3-2), the J call TRBJ1-6; 9 bases line up with TRBD1. The V gene's germline CDR1 is LGHDT and CDR2 YNNKEL (reference sequence). The CDR3 is made up of 14 amino acids. Germline trimming cut 4 bases from V and 10 bases from J; bases unmatched to any gene: 5. The CDR3 coding sequence is TGTGCCAGCAGCCTAGAGGGGACAGGGTCACCCCTCCACTTT. As protein: CASSLEGTGSPLHF.

The chain combines TRBV27 with TRBJ2-2; TRBD2 agrees at 10 bases. The CDR3 consists of 17 residues. CDR1 and CDR2 (germline): MNHEY, SMNVEV (reference sequence). Germline trimming cut 6 bases from V and 0 bases from J; bases unmatched to any gene: 7. The DNA of the CDR3 is TGTGCCAGCAGATCCCTCCTAGCGGGGGCGAACACCGGGGAGCTGTTTTTT. Its translation is CASRSLLAGANTGELFF.

The chain recombines TRBV2 with TRBJ2-7, with 11 nucleotides matching TRBD2. CDR3 length: 14 amino acids. With V trimmed by 4 bases and J by 2 bases, 1 base remained unmatched. Germline CDR1 and CDR2: SNHLY and FYNNEI. Here the CDR3 reads CASSVTSGTYEQYF. CDR3 DNA sequence: TGTGCCAGCAGTGTGACTAGCGGGACCTACGAGCAGTACTTC.

This clone has only one observation. The chain joins TRBV28 to TRBJ1-1; the D is unclear. CDR3 size: 14 residues. V dropped 2 bases and J dropped 5 bases, with 12 bases sitting between them. Germline loops: CDR1 MDHEN, CDR2 SYDVKM. The CDR3 loop is CASSLGYSGTEAFF. In DNA, the CDR3 is TGTGCCAGCAGTTTAGGATACTCGGGGACTGAAGCTTTCTTT.

The V call is TRBV5-1, the J call TRBJ2-3; 7 nucleotides align to TRBD1. CDR1 is SGHRS and CDR2 is YFSETQ in the germline V gene. After removal of 2 bases from V and 0 bases from J, the junction contained 6 bases not matched to a gene. The CDR3 is made up of 16 amino acids. In DNA, the CDR3 is TGCGCCAGCAGCTTCGGCGACAGGGCTAGCACAGATACGCAGTATTTT. It specifies CASSFGDRASTDTQYF.

This chain links TRBV24-1 with TRBJ2-1, with D perhaps matching TRBD1 (6 bases). The CDR3 consists of 14 residues. Germline CDR1 and CDR2: KGHDR and SFDVKD. V lost 3 bases to trimming and J lost 8 bases, with 13 bases between them. The CDR3 here is CATSDDTGRDEQFF. CDR3 in DNA: TGTGCCACCAGTGATGATACAGGGAGAGATGAGCAGTTCTTC.

V gene TRBV28 combines with J gene TRBJ2-2; D remains ambiguous. Trimming pared 5 bases from V and 1 base from J, leaving 11 bases between. In germline, CDR1 is MDHEN, CDR2 SYDVKM. CDR3 length equals 15 residues. CDR3: CASSPRGGNTGELFF. For the CDR3, the DNA is TGTGCCAGCAGTCCCCGAGGTGGGAACACCGGGGAGCTGTTTTTT.